This T cell receptor (beta chain) appears in the sequencing data of a study of blood T cells in healthy people across ages. Germline CDR1 SQVTM, CDR2 ANQGSEA. V lost 5 bases to trimming and J lost 1 base; unmatched junction nucleotides: 7. The CDR3 extends over 14 amino acids. Then a second PCR, running roughly 7 to 11 cycles, was carried out with a sample-barcoded 5' primer and a J-beta primer mix. Using its own MiXCR run on the 5' RACE reads, TCRdb lists one record per CDR3 protein. The table shows around 1,000,000 distinct CDR3 sequences, with around 27% occurring only once. The data also belong to a second study, concerning T cells of mothers and their children.

Sequenced sample: blood. The clonotype originates from a girl aged 2-10 years in good health. The chain uses TRBV29-1 and TRBJ1-2, with TRBD1 matching 7 bases. The CDR3 DNA is TGCAGCGTTCTGGGACAGTCTCATAACTATGGCTACACCTTC. Protein: CSVLGQSHNYGYTF.